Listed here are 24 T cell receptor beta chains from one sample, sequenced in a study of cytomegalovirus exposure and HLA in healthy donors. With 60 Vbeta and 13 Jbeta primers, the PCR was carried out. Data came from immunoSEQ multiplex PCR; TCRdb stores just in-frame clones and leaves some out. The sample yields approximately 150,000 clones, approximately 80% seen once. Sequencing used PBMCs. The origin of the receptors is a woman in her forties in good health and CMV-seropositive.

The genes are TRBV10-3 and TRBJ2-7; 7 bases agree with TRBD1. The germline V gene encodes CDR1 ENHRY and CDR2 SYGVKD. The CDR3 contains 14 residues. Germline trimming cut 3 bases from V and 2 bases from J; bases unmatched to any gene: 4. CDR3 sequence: CAISDRQGTYEQYF. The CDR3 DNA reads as TGTGCCATCAGTGACCGACAGGGAACCTACGAGCAGTACTTC.

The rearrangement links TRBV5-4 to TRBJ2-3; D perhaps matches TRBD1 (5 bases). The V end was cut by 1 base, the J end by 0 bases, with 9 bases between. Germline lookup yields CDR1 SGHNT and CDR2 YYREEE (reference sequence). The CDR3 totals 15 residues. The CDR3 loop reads CASSLRTPSTDTQYF. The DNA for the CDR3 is TGTGCCAGCAGCTTGCGGACACCCAGCACAGATACGCAGTATTTT.

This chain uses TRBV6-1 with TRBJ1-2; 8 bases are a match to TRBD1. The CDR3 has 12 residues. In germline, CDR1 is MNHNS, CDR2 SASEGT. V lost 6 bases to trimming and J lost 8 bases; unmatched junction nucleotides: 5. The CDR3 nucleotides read TGTGCCAGCAGCTCGACAGGGGAGGGCTACACCTTC. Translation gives CASSSTGEGYTF.

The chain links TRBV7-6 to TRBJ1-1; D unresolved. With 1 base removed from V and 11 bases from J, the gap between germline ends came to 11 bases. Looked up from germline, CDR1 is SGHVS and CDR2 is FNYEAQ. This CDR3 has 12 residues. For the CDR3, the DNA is TGTGCCAGCAGCTTAGATGGCGGGGAGGCTTTCTTT. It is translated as CASSLDGGEAFF.

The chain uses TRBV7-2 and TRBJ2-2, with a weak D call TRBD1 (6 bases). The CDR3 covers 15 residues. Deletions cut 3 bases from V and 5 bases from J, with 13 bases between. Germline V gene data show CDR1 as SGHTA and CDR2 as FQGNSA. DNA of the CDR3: TGTGCCAGCAGCTTTACGGGACAACAAACCGGGGAGCTGTTTTTT. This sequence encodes CASSFTGQQTGELFF.

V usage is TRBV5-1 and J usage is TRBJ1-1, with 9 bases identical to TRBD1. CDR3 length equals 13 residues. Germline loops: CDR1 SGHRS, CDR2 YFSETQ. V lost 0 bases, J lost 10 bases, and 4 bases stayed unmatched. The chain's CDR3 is CASSLEQGARAFF. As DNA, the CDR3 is TGCGCCAGCAGCTTGGAACAGGGGGCGAGAGCTTTCTTT.

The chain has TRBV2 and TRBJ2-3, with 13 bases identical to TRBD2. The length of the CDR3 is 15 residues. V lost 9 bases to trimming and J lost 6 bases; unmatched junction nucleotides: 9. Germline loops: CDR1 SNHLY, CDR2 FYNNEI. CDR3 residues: CASTGTSGARDTQYF. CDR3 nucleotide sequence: TGTGCCAGTACCGGGACTAGCGGGGCTCGGGATACGCAGTATTTT.

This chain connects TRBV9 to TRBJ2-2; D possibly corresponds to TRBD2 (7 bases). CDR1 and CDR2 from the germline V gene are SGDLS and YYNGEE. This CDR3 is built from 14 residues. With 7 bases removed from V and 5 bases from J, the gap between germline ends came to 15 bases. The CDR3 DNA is TGTGCCAGCCAACGGGGGGCGGTGACCGGGGAGCTGTTTTTT. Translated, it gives CASQRGAVTGELFF.

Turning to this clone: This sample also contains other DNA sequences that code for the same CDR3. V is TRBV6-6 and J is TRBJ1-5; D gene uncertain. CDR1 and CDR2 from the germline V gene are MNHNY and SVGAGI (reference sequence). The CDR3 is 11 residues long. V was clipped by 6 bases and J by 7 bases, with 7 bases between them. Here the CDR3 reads CASRREQPQHF. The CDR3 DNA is TGTGCCAGCAGGCGGGAGCAGCCCCAGCATTTT.

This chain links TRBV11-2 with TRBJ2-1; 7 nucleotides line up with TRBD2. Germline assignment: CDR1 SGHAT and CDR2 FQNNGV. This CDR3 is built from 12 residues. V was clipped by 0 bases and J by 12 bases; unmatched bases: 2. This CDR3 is CASSLERGRQFF. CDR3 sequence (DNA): TGTGCCAGCAGCTTAGAGCGCGGGAGGCAGTTCTTC.

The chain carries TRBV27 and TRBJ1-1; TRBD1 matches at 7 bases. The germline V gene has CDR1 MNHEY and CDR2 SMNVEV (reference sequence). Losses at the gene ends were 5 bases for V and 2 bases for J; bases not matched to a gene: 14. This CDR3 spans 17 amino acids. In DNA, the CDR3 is TGTGCCAGCAGTCCGAGTTTTACAGGGGCGCGAAACACTGAAGCTTTCTTT. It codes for CASSPSFTGARNTEAFF.

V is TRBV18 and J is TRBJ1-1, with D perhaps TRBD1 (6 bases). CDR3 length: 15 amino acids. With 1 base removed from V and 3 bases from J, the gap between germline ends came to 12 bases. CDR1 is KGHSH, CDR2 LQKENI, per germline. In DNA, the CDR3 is TGTGCCAGCTCACCACTCCAGGGGTTGGACACTGAAGCTTTCTTT. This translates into CASSPLQGLDTEAFF.

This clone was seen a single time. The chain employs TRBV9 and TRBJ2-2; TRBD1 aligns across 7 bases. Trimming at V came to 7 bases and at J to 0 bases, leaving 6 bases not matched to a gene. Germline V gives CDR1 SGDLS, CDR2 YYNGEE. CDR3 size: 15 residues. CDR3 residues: CASDKTGTNTGELFF. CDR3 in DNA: TGTGCCAGCGACAAGACAGGGACGAACACCGGGGAGCTGTTTTTT.

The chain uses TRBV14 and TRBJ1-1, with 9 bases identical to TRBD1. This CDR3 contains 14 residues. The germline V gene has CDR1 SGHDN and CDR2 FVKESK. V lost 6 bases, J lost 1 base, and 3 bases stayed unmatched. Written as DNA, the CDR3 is TGTGCCAGCAGTCGGGACAGGGCGAACACTGAAGCTTTCTTT. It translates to CASSRDRANTEAFF.

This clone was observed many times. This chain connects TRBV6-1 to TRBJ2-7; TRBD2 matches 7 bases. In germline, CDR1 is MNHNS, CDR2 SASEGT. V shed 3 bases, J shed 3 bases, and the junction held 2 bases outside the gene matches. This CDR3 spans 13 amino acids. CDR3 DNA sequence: TGTGCCAGCAGTGACGGCGGGGGCTACGAGCAGTACTTC. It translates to CASSDGGGYEQYF.

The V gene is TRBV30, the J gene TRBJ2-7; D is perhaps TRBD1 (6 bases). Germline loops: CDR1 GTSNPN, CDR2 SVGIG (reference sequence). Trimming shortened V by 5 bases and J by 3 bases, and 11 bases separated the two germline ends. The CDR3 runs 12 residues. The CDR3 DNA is TGTGCCTGGGGTGGGGGCGGCTACGAGCAGTACTTC. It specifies CAWGGGGYEQYF.

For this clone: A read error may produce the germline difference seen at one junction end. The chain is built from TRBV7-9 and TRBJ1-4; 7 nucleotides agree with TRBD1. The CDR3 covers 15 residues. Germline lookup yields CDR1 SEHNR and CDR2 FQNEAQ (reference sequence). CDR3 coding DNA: TGTTCCAGCAGCTTATTAGGGGGCACTAATGAAAAACTGTTTTTT. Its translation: CSSSLLGGTNEKLFF.

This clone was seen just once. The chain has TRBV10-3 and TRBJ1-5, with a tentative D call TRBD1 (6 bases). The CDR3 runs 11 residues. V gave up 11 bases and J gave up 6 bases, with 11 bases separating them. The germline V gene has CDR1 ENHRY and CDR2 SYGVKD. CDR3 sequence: CASGGAQPQHF. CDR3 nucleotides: TGTGCCTCGGGGGGGGCTCAGCCCCAGCATTTT.

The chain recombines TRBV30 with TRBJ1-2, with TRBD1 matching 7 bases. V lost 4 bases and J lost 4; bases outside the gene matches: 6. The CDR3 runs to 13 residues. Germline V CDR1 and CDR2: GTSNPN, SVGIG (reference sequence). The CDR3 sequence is CAWTLDRTYGYTF. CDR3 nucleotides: TGTGCCTGGACCCTGGACAGGACCTATGGCTACACCTTC.

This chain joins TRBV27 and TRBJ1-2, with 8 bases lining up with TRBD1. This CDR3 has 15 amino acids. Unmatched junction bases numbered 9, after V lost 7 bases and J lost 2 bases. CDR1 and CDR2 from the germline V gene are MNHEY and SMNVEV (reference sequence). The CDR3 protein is CASKIGWDRNYGYTF. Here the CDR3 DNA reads TGTGCCAGCAAAATAGGTTGGGACAGGAACTATGGCTACACCTTC.

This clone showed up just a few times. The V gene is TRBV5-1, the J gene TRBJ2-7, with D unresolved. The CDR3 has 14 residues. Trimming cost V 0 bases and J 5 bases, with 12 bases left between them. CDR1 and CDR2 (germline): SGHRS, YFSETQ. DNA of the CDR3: TGCGCCAGCAGCTTGGTTGACTTAGTCAACGAGCAGTACTTC. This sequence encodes CASSLVDLVNEQYF.

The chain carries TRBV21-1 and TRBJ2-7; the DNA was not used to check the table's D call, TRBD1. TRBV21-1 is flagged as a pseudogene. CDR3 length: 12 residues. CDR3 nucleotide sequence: TGTGCCAGCACGACCCAGGCCTACGAGCAGTACTTC. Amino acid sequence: CASTTQAYEQYF.

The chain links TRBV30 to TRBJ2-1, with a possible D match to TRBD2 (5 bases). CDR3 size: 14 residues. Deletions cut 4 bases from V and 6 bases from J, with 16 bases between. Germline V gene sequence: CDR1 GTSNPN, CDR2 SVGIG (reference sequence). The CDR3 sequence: CAWTRFRGFNEQFF. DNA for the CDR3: TGTGCCTGGACACGGTTCCGGGGTTTCAATGAGCAGTTCTTC.

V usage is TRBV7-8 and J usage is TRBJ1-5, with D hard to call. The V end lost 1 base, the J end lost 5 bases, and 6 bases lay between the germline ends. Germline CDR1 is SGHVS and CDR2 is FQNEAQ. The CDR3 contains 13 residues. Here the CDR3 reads CASSLDRDQPQHF. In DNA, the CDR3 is TGTGCCAGCAGCTTAGATCGGGATCAGCCCCAGCATTTT. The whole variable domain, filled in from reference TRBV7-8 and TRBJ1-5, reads GAGVSQSPRYKVAKRGQDVALRCDPISGHVSLFWYQQALGQGPEFLTYFQNEAQLDKSGLPSDRFFAERPEGSVSTLKIQRTQQEDSAVYLCASSLDRDQPQHFGDGTRLSIL.